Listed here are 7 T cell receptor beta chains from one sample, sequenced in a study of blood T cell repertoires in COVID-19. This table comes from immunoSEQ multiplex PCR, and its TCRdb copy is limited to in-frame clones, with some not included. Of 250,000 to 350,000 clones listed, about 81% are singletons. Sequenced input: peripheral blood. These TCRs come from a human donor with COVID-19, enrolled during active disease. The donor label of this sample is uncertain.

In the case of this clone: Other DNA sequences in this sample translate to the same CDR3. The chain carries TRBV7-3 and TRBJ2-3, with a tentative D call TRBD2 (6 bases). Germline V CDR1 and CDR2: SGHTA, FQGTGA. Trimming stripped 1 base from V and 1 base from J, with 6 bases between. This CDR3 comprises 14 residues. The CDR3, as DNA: TGTGCCAGCAGCTTAAGCGGGGGCACAGATACGCAGTATTTT. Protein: CASSLSGGTDTQYF. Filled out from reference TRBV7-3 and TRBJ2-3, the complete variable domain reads GAGVSQTPSNKVTEKGKYVELRCDPISGHTALYWYRQSLGQGPEFLIYFQGTGAADDSGLPNDRFFAVRPEGSVSTLKIQRTERGDSAVYLCASSLSGGTDTQYFGPGTRLTVL.

CDR3 sequence: CASSLVGGQVYYGYTF. The CDR3 DNA reads TGTGCCAGCAGCTTGGTAGGAGGACAGGTTTACTATGGCTACACCTTC. The chain joins TRBV5-4 to TRBJ1-2; TRBD1 matches at 7 bases. Looked up from germline, CDR1 is SGHNT and CDR2 is YYREEE (reference sequence). The CDR3 totals 16 residues. Trimming took 0 bases from V and 3 from J; bases not matched to a gene: 8.

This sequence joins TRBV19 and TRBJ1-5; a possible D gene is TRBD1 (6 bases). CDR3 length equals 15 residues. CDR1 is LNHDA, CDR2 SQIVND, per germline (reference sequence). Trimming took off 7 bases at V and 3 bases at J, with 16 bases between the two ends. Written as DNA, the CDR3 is TGTGCCAGTACCCCGACAGGACCTAACAATCAGCCCCAGCATTTT. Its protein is CASTPTGPNNQPQHF.

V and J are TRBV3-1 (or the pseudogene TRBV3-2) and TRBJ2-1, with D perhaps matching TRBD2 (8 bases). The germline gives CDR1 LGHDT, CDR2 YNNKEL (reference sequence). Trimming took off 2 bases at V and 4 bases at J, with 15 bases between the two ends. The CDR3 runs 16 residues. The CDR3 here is CASSQPGGGGYNEQFF. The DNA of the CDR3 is TGTGCCAGCAGCCAACCGGGAGGGGGCGGTTACAATGAGCAGTTCTTC.

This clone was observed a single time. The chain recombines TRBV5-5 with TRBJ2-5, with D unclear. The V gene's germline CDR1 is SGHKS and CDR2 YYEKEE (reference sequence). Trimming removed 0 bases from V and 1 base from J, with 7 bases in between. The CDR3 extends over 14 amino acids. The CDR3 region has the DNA TGTGCCAGCAGCTTGGACGGTTCCCAAGAGACCCAGTACTTC. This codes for CASSLDGSQETQYF.

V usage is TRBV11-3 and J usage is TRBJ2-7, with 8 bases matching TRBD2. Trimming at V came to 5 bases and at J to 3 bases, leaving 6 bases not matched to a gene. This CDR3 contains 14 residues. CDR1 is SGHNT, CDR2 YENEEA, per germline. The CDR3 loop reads CASSPPGGLYEQYF. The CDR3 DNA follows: TGTGCCAGCAGCCCACCGGGGGGGCTCTACGAGCAGTACTTC.

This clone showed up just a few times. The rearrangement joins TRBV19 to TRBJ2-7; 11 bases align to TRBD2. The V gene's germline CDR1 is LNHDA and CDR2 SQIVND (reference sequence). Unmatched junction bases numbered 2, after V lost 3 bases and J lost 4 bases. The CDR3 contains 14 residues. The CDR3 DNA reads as TGTGCCAGTAGTATCGGGACTAGCGGATACGAGCAGTACTTC. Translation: CASSIGTSGYEQYF. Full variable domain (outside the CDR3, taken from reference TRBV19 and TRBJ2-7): DGGITQSPKYLFRKEGQNVTLSCEQNLNHDAMYWYRQDPGQGLRLIYYSQIVNDFQKGDIAEGYSVSREKKESFPLTVTSAQKNPTAFYLCASSIGTSGYEQYFGPGTRLTVT.